This passage covers 15 T cell receptor beta chains from one sample sequenced in a study of PD-1 blockade in mismatch repair-deficient tumors. Assay: immunoSEQ multiplex PCR; the TCRdb copy retains only in-frame clones and omits some. The sample lists about 67,000 clones, approximately 82% occurring once. The source material was peripheral blood, sampled 2 weeks after starting pembrolizumab. These receptors were obtained from an adult with mismatch repair-deficient cancer.

This rearrangement joins TRBV27 to TRBJ2-7; TRBD1 aligns across 10 bases. Germline V gives CDR1 MNHEY, CDR2 SMNVEV (reference sequence). This CDR3 is 14 amino acids long. The junction had 3 bases not matched to a gene; V was cut back by 4 bases and J by 3 bases. The CDR3 DNA reads as TGTGCCAGCAGTTCCCGGGACAGGGGCTACGAGCAGTACTTC. Translation: CASSSRDRGYEQYF.

This clone was counted a few times. The chain has TRBV7-3 and TRBJ1-1; D is ambiguous. In germline, CDR1 is SGHTA, CDR2 FQGTGA. The CDR3 covers 9 residues. V was pared by 11 bases and J by 2 bases, with 3 bases between. CDR3 amino acids: CALNTEAFF. CDR3 nucleotides: TGTGCCCTCAACACTGAAGCTTTCTTT.

The CDR3 coding sequence is TGTGCCAGCAAATTTGAGGCGGGCACTGAAGCTTTCTTT. The encoded protein is CASKFEAGTEAFF. The chain carries TRBV2 and TRBJ1-1; D is ambiguous. The ends were cut back, 7 bases at V and 4 bases at J, with 13 bases in the middle. The CDR3 has 13 residues. The germline gives CDR1 SNHLY, CDR2 FYNNEI.

The CDR3 DNA sequence: TGTGCCAGCAGACCTACAAGCACAGCGGGAGGGATGGGAGGAGAGACCCAGTACTTC. Amino acids: CASRPTSTAGGMGGETQYF. The V gene is TRBV5-4, the J gene TRBJ2-5, with 10 bases matching TRBD2. Germline lookup yields CDR1 SGHNT and CDR2 YYREEE (reference sequence). Trimming at V came to 5 bases and at J to 4 bases, leaving 20 bases not matched to a gene. This CDR3 is built from 19 residues.

This rearrangement joins TRBV4-1 to TRBJ1-1, with 7 nucleotides matching TRBD1. Per germline, CDR1 MGHRA and CDR2 YSYEKL. The CDR3 totals 16 residues. V dropped 4 bases and J dropped 1; count of bases not matched to a gene: 9. The CDR3 DNA sequence: TGCGCCAGCAGCCCCCGAGGACAGGAACAGAACACTGAAGCTTTCTTT. Translation gives CASSPRGQEQNTEAFF.

The chain is built from TRBV7-9 and TRBJ2-7; D not resolved. The germline CDR1 and CDR2 sequences are SEHNR and FQNEAQ (reference sequence). The V end lost 1 base, the J end lost 7 bases, and 5 bases lay between the germline ends. The CDR3 consists of 11 residues. CDR3 in DNA: TGTGCCAGCAGCTTAGGTTTGGAGCAGTACTTC. Its translation: CASSLGLEQYF.

The chain recombines TRBV15 with TRBJ2-3; 12 nucleotides align to TRBD2. CDR3 length: 16 amino acids. The junction had 9 bases not matched to a gene; V was cut back by 3 bases and J by 8 bases. In germline, CDR1 is LNHNV, CDR2 YYDKDF (reference sequence). Written as DNA, the CDR3 is TGTGCCACCAGCAGCCGACTAGCGGGGGCCCTTGGTACGCAGTATTTT. It is translated as CATSSRLAGALGTQYF.

This clone was seen more than once but under ten times. The chain carries TRBV6-5 and TRBJ2-7, with D possibly TRBD2 on 5 matching bases. CDR3 size: 14 residues. CDR1 is MNHEY, CDR2 SVGAGI, per germline. Trimming took off 4 bases at V and 0 bases at J, with 10 bases between the two ends. CDR3 in amino acids: CASSSRRVSYEQYF. The CDR3 DNA is TGTGCCAGCAGTTCAAGGCGGGTCTCCTACGAGCAGTACTTC.

The chain recombines TRBV10-3 with TRBJ1-5; weak D call: TRBD1 (5 bases). The CDR3 spans 13 residues. V was trimmed by 7 bases and J by 7 bases, leaving 14 bases between them. Germline V lookup: CDR1 ENHRY, CDR2 SYGVKD. The CDR3 is CAINSGGAQPQHF. CDR3 coding DNA: TGTGCCATCAATTCCGGGGGTGCCCAGCCCCAGCATTTT.

The genes are TRBV27 and TRBJ2-5; 7 bases line up with TRBD1. CDR1 and CDR2 (germline): MNHEY, SMNVEV (reference sequence). The trim removed 3 bases at V and 3 bases at J, leaving 4 bases unmatched. This CDR3 contains 14 residues. The CDR3 reads CASSFRTGEETQYF. The CDR3 DNA reads TGTGCCAGCAGTTTTCGAACAGGGGAAGAGACCCAGTACTTC.

Only one count was recorded for this clone. The rearrangement uses TRBV6-5 and TRBJ2-4; perhaps TRBD2 as D (6 bases). Trimming left V 2 bases short and J 2 bases short, with 7 bases between. The CDR3 sequence is 14 residues long. Germline V gene lookup returns CDR1 MNHEY and CDR2 SVGAGI. This CDR3 reads CASSYGGTKNIQYF. The CDR3 DNA is TGTGCCAGCAGTTACGGCGGGACCAAAAACATTCAGTACTTC.

The chain employs TRBV9 and TRBJ2-1; 9 bases align to TRBD2. The V gene's germline CDR1 is SGDLS and CDR2 YYNGEE. The V and J ends lost 1 base and 7 bases, in that order; junction bases with no gene match: 9. This CDR3 has 16 residues. For the CDR3, the DNA is TGTGCCAGCAGCGTACTGGCGGGAGGGCCGAAAAATGAGCAGTTCTTC. It translates to CASSVLAGGPKNEQFF.

This chain links TRBV7-6 with TRBJ2-7; D is ambiguous. The germline CDR1 and CDR2 sequences are SGHVS and FNYEAQ. This CDR3 has 12 residues. Trimming pared 9 bases from V and 2 bases from J, leaving 11 bases between. The CDR3 sequence: CARGIPTYEQYF. CDR3 DNA sequence: TGTGCCAGAGGGATTCCTACCTACGAGCAGTACTTC.

This rearrangement joins TRBV6-6 to TRBJ1-5, with D uncertain. From germline, CDR1 is MNHNY and CDR2 SVGAGI (reference sequence). V was shortened by 0 bases and J by 6 bases, with 9 bases between the two germline ends. The CDR3 covers 14 residues. CDR3 nucleotide sequence: TGTGCCAGCAGTTACTCCGCGGCGGGTCAGCCCCAGCATTTT. Translation: CASSYSAAGQPQHF.

A few counts support this clone. The rearrangement links TRBV19 to TRBJ2-2; D is unresolved. This CDR3 spans 13 amino acids. Trimming removed 7 bases from V and 5 bases from J, with 11 bases in between. Germline CDR1 LNHDA, CDR2 SQIVND (reference sequence). CDR3 sequence: CASTSDGTGELFF. In nucleotides, the CDR3 is TGTGCCAGTACCTCGGACGGAACCGGGGAGCTGTTTTTT.